The 32 T cell receptor beta chains reported below all come from one sample, sequenced in a study of immune cell composition in non-small cell lung cancer. TCRdb's table, derived via immunoSEQ multiplex PCR, lists solely in-frame clones and lacks some. The table has about 3,200 clones, 65% to 80% seen once. The sequencing sample was made of lung tumor tissue. These receptors all stem from a human donor with non-small cell lung cancer.

The V call is TRBV11-2, the J call TRBJ2-1, with TRBD2 matching over 10 bases. The CDR3 runs 16 residues. Germline CDR1 and CDR2: SGHAT and FQNNGV. Trimming removed 1 base from V and 9 bases from J; junction bases left unmatched: 9. The CDR3 loop is CASSLGAGGSQGEQFF. CDR3 in DNA: TGTGCCAGCAGCTTAGGAGCGGGGGGGAGCCAGGGTGAGCAGTTCTTC.

The rearrangement uses TRBV19 and TRBJ2-6; D unclear. With 5 bases removed from V and 0 bases from J, the gap between germline ends came to 11 bases. Germline V lookup: CDR1 LNHDA, CDR2 SQIVND (reference sequence). This CDR3 is 16 amino acids long. The CDR3 is CASSSQARSGANVLTF. The CDR3 DNA follows: TGTGCCAGTAGTTCTCAGGCCCGCTCTGGGGCCAACGTCCTGACTTTC. Based on the CDR3 plus reference TRBV19 and TRBJ2-6, the full variable domain is DGGITQSPKYLFRKEGQNVTLSCEQNLNHDAMYWYRQDPGQGLRLIYYSQIVNDFQKGDIAEGYSVSREKKESFPLTVTSAQKNPTAFYLCASSSQARSGANVLTFGAGSRLTVL.

The CDR3 spells CASSEGQGARNEQFF. In DNA form, the CDR3 reads TGTGCCAGCAGTGAAGGACAGGGGGCGCGGAATGAGCAGTTCTTC. The chain employs TRBV6-1 and TRBJ2-1; 10 bases align to TRBD1. V lost 1 base, J lost 7 bases, and 4 bases stayed unmatched. The CDR3 extends over 15 amino acids. Germline assignment: CDR1 MNHNS and CDR2 SASEGT.

This chain links TRBV7-6 with TRBJ1-1, with D possibly TRBD1 on 5 matching bases. In germline, CDR1 is SGHVS, CDR2 FNYEAQ. Trimming took 0 bases from V and 0 from J, leaving 11 bases between them. This CDR3 comprises 16 residues. CDR3 region: CASSLAQGNLNTEAFF. Here the CDR3 DNA reads TGTGCCAGCAGCTTAGCGCAGGGTAATTTGAACACTGAAGCTTTCTTT. Full variable domain (remainder filled in from reference TRBV7-6 and TRBJ1-1): GAGVSQSPRYKVTKRGQDVALRCDPISGHVSLYWYRQALGQGPEFLTYFNYEAQQDKSGLPNDRFSAERPEGSISTLTIQRTEQRDSAMYRCASSLAQGNLNTEAFFGQGTRLTVV.

This clone appeared a single time. This rearrangement joins TRBV5-5 to TRBJ2-7, with D maybe TRBD1 (5 bases). Germline loops: CDR1 SGHKS, CDR2 YYEKEE (reference sequence). The CDR3 runs 14 residues. V was pared by 4 bases and J by 5 bases, with 16 bases between. CDR3 amino acids: CASSLTPTDDEQYF. CDR3 bases: TGTGCCAGCAGCCTCACCCCGACAGACGACGAGCAGTACTTC.

This chain connects TRBV7-2 to TRBJ2-2; 12 bases fit TRBD2. The CDR3 runs to 17 residues. After removal of 7 bases from V and 5 bases from J, the junction contained 11 bases not matched to a gene. Germline lookup yields CDR1 SGHTA and CDR2 FQGNSA. The CDR3 coding sequence is TGTGCCAGCAACCTAGCGGGGGGGCGCGTTGGTACCGGGGAGCTGTTTTTT. Protein sequence: CASNLAGGRVGTGELFF.

The rearrangement links TRBV11-3 to TRBJ2-2; TRBD2 matches at 10 bases. Germline CDR1 SGHNT, CDR2 YENEEA. V lost 6 bases to trimming and J lost 1 base; unmatched junction nucleotides: 5. This CDR3 contains 16 residues. This CDR3 reads CASSSLAGENTGELFF. Here the CDR3 DNA reads TGTGCCAGCAGTTCCCTAGCGGGGGAGAACACCGGGGAGCTGTTTTTT.

The chain joins TRBV6-6 to TRBJ1-2; a weak D match, TRBD1 (5 bases). The CDR3 covers 14 residues. Germline V CDR1 and CDR2: MNHNY, SVGAGI (reference sequence). Trimming left V 6 bases short and J 6 bases short, with 17 bases between. The CDR3 DNA sequence: TGTGCCAGCAGCCCGCCGGGGGATGTGGATGGCTACACCTTC. It specifies CASSPPGDVDGYTF.

The chain has TRBV18 and TRBJ2-1; 7 nucleotides match TRBD1. With 6 bases clipped from V and 0 bases from J, the junction kept 5 bases outside the gene matches. Germline loops: CDR1 KGHSH, CDR2 LQKENI. The CDR3 extends over 15 amino acids. DNA for the CDR3: TGTGCCAGCTCCCTCGACAGGGACTCCTACAATGAGCAGTTCTTC. Translating gives CASSLDRDSYNEQFF.

J is TRBJ2-5 and V is TRBV7-9, with 7 bases lining up with TRBD2. Germline V CDR1 and CDR2: SEHNR, FQNEAQ (reference sequence). The J segment lost 4 bases and the V segment lost 3 bases, leaving 2 bases of the junction unmatched. This CDR3 is 13 amino acids long. The CDR3 DNA sequence: TGTGCCAGCAGCTTCTGGGGGGGAGAGACCCAGTACTTC. It yields the protein CASSFWGGETQYF.

This clone was seen just once. The J gene is TRBJ2-2, the V gene TRBV9; 8 bases agree with TRBD1. Trimming removed 0 bases from V and 7 bases from J; junction bases left unmatched: 8. The CDR3 spans 16 residues. Germline loops: CDR1 SGDLS, CDR2 YYNGEE. The CDR3 region has the DNA TGTGCCAGCAGCGTAGGGTCAGGGGGCTTGAGCGGGGAGCTGTTTTTT. As protein: CASSVGSGGLSGELFF.

The chain is built from TRBV28 and TRBJ1-1; D gene uncertain. The germline V gene encodes CDR1 MDHEN and CDR2 SYDVKM. This CDR3 has 14 amino acids. With 2 bases removed from V and 0 bases from J, the gap between germline ends came to 7 bases. CDR3 residues: CASSLQTLNTEAFF. CDR3 in DNA: TGTGCCAGCAGTTTACAGACACTGAACACTGAAGCTTTCTTT.

In this sample, this clone turned up a few times. The rearrangement uses TRBV27 and TRBJ1-4; D remains unclear. This CDR3 comprises 15 residues. Germline V gives CDR1 MNHEY, CDR2 SMNVEV (reference sequence). Trimming took 5 bases from V and 4 from J, leaving 14 bases between them. The DNA for the CDR3 is TGTGCCAGCAGTCCCTCGGCGGCAATTAATGAAAAACTGTTTTTT. Translated, it gives CASSPSAAINEKLFF. Filled out from reference TRBV27 and TRBJ1-4, the complete variable domain reads EAQVTQNPRYLITVTGKKLTVTCSQNMNHEYMSWYRQDPGLGLRQIYYSMNVEVTDKGDVPEGYKVSRKEKRNFPLILESPSPNQTSLYFCASSPSAAINEKLFFGSGTQLSVL.

This rearrangement joins TRBV9 to TRBJ1-1; TRBD1 aligns across 7 bases. Germline loops: CDR1 SGDLS, CDR2 YYNGEE. Trimming cost V 4 bases and J 2 bases; bases outside gene matches: 5. This CDR3 has 14 residues. Written as DNA, the CDR3 is TGTGCCAGCAGCCCCTGGGACAGCAACACTGAAGCTTTCTTT. It yields the protein CASSPWDSNTEAFF.

This clone showed up just a few times. The rearrangement joins TRBV7-2 to TRBJ1-2; the D is unclear. Trimming cost V 5 bases and J 7 bases, with 14 bases left between them. The CDR3 sequence is 13 residues long. CDR1 SGHTA and CDR2 FQGNSA come from the germline V gene. CDR3 in amino acids: CASSHSSNTGYTF. The DNA of the CDR3 is TGTGCCAGCAGCCACTCCTCCAATACTGGCTACACCTTC.

This clone showed up just a few times. This chain links TRBV4-3 with TRBJ1-1; D gene ambiguous. Trimming took 0 bases from V and 0 from J, leaving 11 bases between them. The CDR3 sequence is 16 residues long. CDR1 and CDR2 from the germline V gene are LGHNA and YSLEER. The CDR3 here is CASSQDLATLNTEAFF. The CDR3 coding sequence is TGCGCCAGCAGCCAAGATCTCGCCACTTTGAACACTGAAGCTTTCTTT.

This clone rates as large. This chain uses TRBV6-1 with TRBJ1-1, with 10 bases aligning to TRBD1. Losses at the gene ends were 2 bases for V and 3 bases for J; bases not matched to a gene: 6. Looked up from germline, CDR1 is MNHNS and CDR2 is SASEGT. This CDR3 contains 16 residues. CDR3 sequence: CASSERDRGWDTEAFF. The CDR3 DNA is TGTGCCAGCAGTGAAAGGGACAGGGGTTGGGACACTGAAGCTTTCTTT.

The chain couples TRBV19 to TRBJ2-2; 16 bases are shared with TRBD2. The CDR3 has 19 residues. V lost 5 bases, J lost 5 bases, and 11 bases stayed unmatched. CDR1 LNHDA and CDR2 SQIVND come from the germline V gene (reference sequence). CDR3 sequence (DNA): TGTGCCAGTAGTTCCGGGACTAGCGGGAGGGCCGGAAAGACCGGGGAGCTGTTTTTT. It encodes CASSSGTSGRAGKTGELFF.

This clone occurred a few times. This CDR3 is CASGQGVGTDTQYF. In nucleotides, the CDR3 is TGCGCCAGCGGACAGGGGGTGGGCACAGATACGCAGTATTTT. This chain joins TRBV4-3 and TRBJ2-3; 10 bases map to TRBD1. CDR1 and CDR2 from the germline V gene are LGHNA and YSLEER. The CDR3 runs to 14 residues. V gave up 8 bases and J gave up 1 base; unmatched junction bases: 3.

The rearrangement links TRBV5-1 to TRBJ1-3; D is possibly TRBD1 (5 bases). From germline, CDR1 is SGHRS and CDR2 YFSETQ. CDR3 length: 14 amino acids. V lost 0 bases to trimming and J lost 6 bases, with 10 bases between them. The CDR3 sequence: CASSLGTTQNTIYF. Here the CDR3 DNA reads TGCGCCAGCAGCTTGGGGACAACCCAAAACACCATATATTTT.

The chain uses TRBV7-3 and TRBJ2-6; TRBD2 matches 7 bases. With 1 base clipped from V and 4 bases from J, the junction kept 1 base outside the gene matches. CDR1 and CDR2 (germline): SGHTA, FQGTGA. The CDR3 extends over 15 amino acids. CDR3 coding DNA: TGTGCCAGCAGCTTAAGGGGGGGAGGGGCCAACGTCCTGACTTTC. It codes for CASSLRGGGANVLTF.

The chain uses TRBV30 and TRBJ1-1, with a tentative D call TRBD1 (6 bases). CDR1 GTSNPN and CDR2 SVGIG come from the germline V gene (reference sequence). CDR3 size: 16 residues. V was cut by 0 bases and J by 1 base, with 15 bases left in between. In nucleotides, the CDR3 is TGTGCCTGGAGTGTAACCGGGTACAGGGAGAACACTGAAGCTTTCTTT. It yields the protein CAWSVTGYRENTEAFF. Supplemented by reference TRBV30 and TRBJ1-1, the full variable domain reads SQTIHQWPATLVQPVGSPLSLECTVEGTSNPNLYWYRQAAGRGLQLLFYSVGIGQISSEVPQNLSASRPQDRQFILSSKKLLLSDSGFYLCAWSVTGYRENTEAFFGQGTRLTVV.

This sequence joins TRBV10-3 and TRBJ1-1; 9 bases map to TRBD1. CDR3 size: 12 residues. Trimming removed 6 bases from V and 12 bases from J; junction bases left unmatched: 8. Germline V CDR1 and CDR2: ENHRY, SYGVKD. The CDR3 region is CAISGTGKKTFF. The CDR3 region has the DNA TGTGCCATCAGCGGGACAGGGAAGAAAACTTTCTTT.

Written as DNA, the CDR3 is TGTGCCAGTAGTAATCCCTCAGGGAGGGGAAACACCATATATTTT. It is translated as CASSNPSGRGNTIYF. V usage is TRBV19 and J usage is TRBJ1-3, with TRBD1 as a possible D gene (5 bases). This CDR3 has 15 residues. The V and J ends lost 4 bases and 4 bases respectively, with 14 bases between them. Germline-derived CDR1 and CDR2 are LNHDA and SQIVND (reference sequence). The full variable domain, completed using reference TRBV19 and TRBJ1-3, is DGGITQSPKYLFRKEGQNVTLSCEQNLNHDAMYWYRQDPGQGLRLIYYSQIVNDFQKGDIAEGYSVSREKKESFPLTVTSAQKNPTAFYLCASSNPSGRGNTIYFGEGSWLTVV.

This clone was observed a few times. The chain joins TRBV7-9 to TRBJ2-3; D gene uncertain. CDR3 size: 13 residues. CDR1 is SEHNR, CDR2 FQNEAQ, per germline (reference sequence). Trimming stripped 5 bases from V and 4 bases from J, with 10 bases between. CDR3 in DNA: TGTGCCAGCAGCACAAGTAATTCAGATACGCAGTATTTT. Encoded protein: CASSTSNSDTQYF.

The chain combines TRBV19 with TRBJ2-7, with D possibly being TRBD1 (5 bases). Germline V gene lookup returns CDR1 LNHDA and CDR2 SQIVND (reference sequence). The CDR3 has 14 residues. V lost 1 base, J lost 5 bases, and 12 bases lay in between. The CDR3 bases are TGTGCCAGTAGTATAGGGGGCCTATGGGACGAGCAGTACTTC. It encodes CASSIGGLWDEQYF. Full variable domain (missing parts from reference TRBV19 and TRBJ2-7): DGGITQSPKYLFRKEGQNVTLSCEQNLNHDAMYWYRQDPGQGLRLIYYSQIVNDFQKGDIAEGYSVSREKKESFPLTVTSAQKNPTAFYLCASSIGGLWDEQYFGPGTRLTVT.

The chain joins TRBV10-3 to TRBJ1-6; D gene ambiguous. Germline V lookup: CDR1 ENHRY, CDR2 SYGVKD. The CDR3 has 14 amino acids. Deletions cut 2 bases from V and 9 bases from J, with 11 bases between. CDR3 region: CAISENWEGSPLHF. The CDR3 nucleotides are TGTGCCATCAGTGAGAATTGGGAGGGTTCACCCCTCCACTTT.

The gene calls are TRBV18 and TRBJ2-5; 9 bases are shared with TRBD1. Unmatched junction bases numbered 7, after V lost 3 bases and J lost 2 bases. Germline-derived CDR1 and CDR2 are KGHSH and LQKENI. This CDR3 is 16 amino acids long. The CDR3 here is CASSPFPQGAQETQYF. The CDR3 DNA reads as TGTGCCAGCTCACCTTTCCCACAGGGGGCTCAAGAGACCCAGTACTTC.

The chain links TRBV19 to TRBJ2-1; 14 positions agree with TRBD2. The CDR3 has 19 amino acids. The ends lost 5 bases at V and 0 bases at J; junction bases unmatched: 9. CDR1 and CDR2 (germline): LNHDA, SQIVND (reference sequence). The chain's CDR3 is CASSRLAGGPYSSYNEQFF. The CDR3 nucleotides are TGTGCCAGTAGTCGACTAGCGGGAGGGCCTTATAGCTCCTACAATGAGCAGTTCTTC.

V gene TRBV29-1 combines with J gene TRBJ1-1; tentative D call: TRBD1 (6 bases). The germline V gene has CDR1 SQVTM and CDR2 ANQGSEA. CDR3 size: 13 residues. Trimming shortened V by 7 bases and J by 1 base, and 13 bases separated the two germline ends. The CDR3 reads CSGDTGPNTEAFF. The CDR3 nucleotides read TGCAGCGGAGACACAGGGCCGAACACTGAAGCTTTCTTT.

The gene calls are TRBV7-2 and TRBJ1-3; 8 bases match TRBD1. The J segment lost 0 bases and the V segment lost 4 bases, leaving 2 bases of the junction unmatched. CDR1 and CDR2 (germline): SGHTA, FQGNSA. This CDR3 is built from 15 residues. Written as DNA, the CDR3 is TGTGCCAGCAGCTCGGGACAGGCCTCTGGAAACACCATATATTTT. Its protein is CASSSGQASGNTIYF.

This clone was found a few times. DNA for the CDR3: TGCAGCGTCGCAGGGGGCCGAGGTGGCTACACCTTC. Its translation is CSVAGGRGGYTF. The genes are TRBV29-1 and TRBJ1-2; 8 positions match TRBD1. The CDR3 has 12 residues. CDR1 is SQVTM, CDR2 ANQGSEA, per germline. Unmatched junction bases numbered 7, after V lost 6 bases and J lost 7 bases.